These T cell receptor beta chains were read from a single sample in a study of cytomegalovirus exposure and HLA in healthy donors. The repertoire was sequenced with immunoSEQ multiplex PCR; TCRdb's copy has only in-frame clones and lacks some. The sample includes about 55,000 clones, 82% of them seen just once. Input material: PBMCs. The receptor source for this set is a man aged 25 to 40 in good health and CMV-seronegative. CDR3s include the opening cysteine and the closing phenylalanine or tryptophan. The D gene is left open where the match is weak. Expanded clones get a size class; other rows say once, few or many, or leave the size out.

J gene	clone size	V gene	D gene	CDR3 protein	CDR3 DNA
TRBJ2-5	once	TRBV7-8	NA	CASSPPARETQYF	TGTGCCAGCAGCCCCCCCGCGCGGGAGACCCAGTACTTC
TRBJ2-1	few	TRBV15	NA	CATSRGVFEQFF	TGTGCCACCAGCAGAGGAGTTTTTGAGCAGTTCTTC
TRBJ1-5	NA	TRBV30	NA	CAWSLGGAQPQHF	TGTGCCTGGAGTCTTGGAGGGGCTCAGCCCCAGCATTTT
TRBJ1-5	NA	TRBV19	NA	CASSIAGFWQPQHF	TGTGCCAGTAGTATAGCGGGGTTCTGGCAGCCCCAGCATTTT
TRBJ1-1	NA	TRBV30	TRBD1	CAGDRVTEAFF	TGTGCCGGGGACAGGGTCACTGAAGCTTTCTTT
TRBJ2-7	NA	TRBV28	TRBD2	CASRGLAGLSTYEQYF	TGTGCCAGCAGAGGACTAGCGGGACTCAGTACCTACGAGCAGTACTTC
TRBJ2-1	NA	TRBV11-3	TRBD1	CASSLGGTGGYNEQFF	TGTGCCAGCAGCTTAGGTGGGACAGGAGGATACAATGAGCAGTTCTTC
TRBJ2-1	NA	TRBV29-1	TRBD2	CSVGTSGRPNNEQFF	TGCAGCGTGGGGACTAGCGGGAGACCCAACAATGAGCAGTTCTTC
TRBJ2-7	NA	TRBV5-6	TRBD1	CASSSDRDSYEQYF	TGTGCCAGCAGCTCGGACAGGGACTCCTACGAGCAGTACTTC
TRBJ2-3	NA	TRBV5-1	TRBD2	CASSPGLAGETQYF	TGCGCCAGCAGCCCCGGACTAGCGGGGGAGACGCAGTATTTT
TRBJ2-2	NA	TRBV6-5	NA	CASSYRVGGELFF	TGTGCCAGCAGTTACCGGGTAGGCGGGGAGCTGTTTTTT
TRBJ1-6	NA	TRBV28	TRBD1	CASSLLGWGGQGVWPSPLHF	TGTGCCAGCAGTTTATTAGGTTGGGGGGGACAGGGGGTTTGGCCTTCACCCCTCCACTTT
TRBJ1-1	once	TRBV12-5	NA	CASGWGLNTEAFF	TGTGCTAGTGGTTGGGGGCTGAACACTGAAGCTTTCTTT
TRBJ2-7	NA	TRBV7-6	TRBD1	CASSPPGDSPYEQYF	TGTGCCAGCAGCCCTCCTGGGGACAGCCCCTACGAGCAGTACTTC
TRBJ2-3	once	TRBV18	NA	CASSPRVGGTDTQYF	TGTGCCAGCTCACCACGGGTCGGGGGAACAGATACGCAGTATTTT
TRBJ2-7	NA	TRBV6-5	NA	CASSRLGDIAEQYF	TGTGCCAGCAGCCGACTTGGGGACATCGCCGAGCAGTACTTC
TRBJ2-1	NA	TRBV11-3	TRBD2	CASSLEGLAGATLRVNEQFF	TGTGCCAGCAGCTTAGAAGGACTAGCGGGAGCGACATTAAGGGTTAATGAGCAGTTCTTC
TRBJ2-5	NA	TRBV4-2	NA	CASSQDLQGGKTQYF	TGTGCCAGCAGCCAAGATCTCCAGGGCGGGAAGACCCAGTACTTC
TRBJ2-6	NA	TRBV7-2	NA	CASSAGQRGSGANVLTF	TGTGCCAGCAGCGCGGGACAGAGAGGCTCTGGGGCCAACGTCCTGACTTTC
TRBJ2-5	NA	TRBV29-1	TRBD1	CSVLGQGQETQYF	TGCAGCGTCCTCGGACAGGGGCAAGAGACCCAGTACTTC
TRBJ2-5	NA	TRBV4-3	TRBD2	CASSPGNGGGLGQETQYF	TGCGCCAGCAGCCCCGGGAACGGCGGGGGACTCGGGCAAGAGACCCAGTACTTC
TRBJ2-7	NA	TRBV11-3	NA	CASSLTQGPHEQYF	TGTGCCAGCAGCTTAACACAGGGTCCCCACGAGCAGTACTTC
TRBJ1-2	NA	TRBV4-2	TRBD1	CASSQEWGQSYGYTF	TGTGCCAGCAGCCAAGAGTGGGGACAGAGCTATGGCTACACCTTC
TRBJ1-5	NA	TRBV30	NA	CAWSVDGYPGPQHF	TGTGCCTGGAGTGTAGACGGATACCCGGGGCCCCAGCATTTT
TRBJ2-1	NA	TRBV7-9	TRBD1	CASSRTGGASNEQFF	TGTGCCAGCAGTAGGACAGGGGGCGCTTCCAATGAGCAGTTCTTC
TRBJ1-4	NA	TRBV11-2	NA	CASSRGLANEKLFF	TGTGCCAGCAGCAGGGGGTTAGCTAATGAAAAACTGTTTTTT
TRBJ2-1	once	TRBV5-1	TRBD2	CASSARLAHNEQFF	TGCGCCAGCAGCGCAAGACTAGCGCACAATGAGCAGTTCTTC
TRBJ2-7	once	TRBV11-2	TRBD1	CASSLVGTASDEQYF	TGTGCCAGCAGCTTAGTAGGGACAGCCTCTGACGAGCAGTACTTC
TRBJ1-1	NA	TRBV6-1	TRBD1	CASSKAPLRTGLNTEAFF	TGTGCCAGCAGTAAAGCACCCTTAAGGACAGGCTTGAACACTGAAGCTTTCTTT
TRBJ2-2	NA	TRBV7-9	NA	CASSLGSLATGELFF	TGTGCCAGCAGCTTAGGGTCTCTAGCTACCGGGGAGCTGTTTTTT
TRBJ2-1	NA	TRBV5-4	NA	CASSTPGTRNEQFF	TGTGCCAGCAGCACCCCCGGGACTCGTAATGAGCAGTTCTTC
TRBJ2-3	NA	TRBV4-2	TRBD2	CASSQQEASSGYTDTQYF	TGTGCCAGCAGCCAACAAGAAGCATCTAGCGGGTATACAGATACGCAGTATTTT
TRBJ1-5	NA	TRBV12-5	NA	CASGLGEQPQHF	TGTGCTAGTGGTTTGGGGGAGCAGCCCCAGCATTTT
TRBJ1-6	NA	TRBV30	TRBD1	CAWSQTTGAGSPLHF	TGTGCCTGGAGTCAAACGACAGGGGCCGGCTCACCCCTCCACTTT
TRBJ2-3	NA	TRBV7-9	NA	CASSRRGTGGSSTDTQYF	TGTGCCAGCAGTCGACGCGGGACCGGAGGTTCTAGCACAGATACGCAGTATTTT
TRBJ1-1	once	TRBV7-2	NA	CASSLGQEKTEAFF	TGTGCCAGCAGCTTAGGACAGGAAAAGACTGAAGCTTTCTTT
TRBJ1-5	NA	TRBV18	NA	CASSPGGNNQPQHF	TGTGCCAGCTCACCGGGGGGAAACAATCAGCCCCAGCATTTT
TRBJ1-2	NA	TRBV10-3	NA	CAISDMDSGGYTF	TGTGCCATCAGCGACATGGACTCGGGGGGCTACACCTTC
TRBJ1-1	NA	TRBV10-3	TRBD1	CAISGQGNTEAFF	TGTGCCATCAGTGGACAGGGGAACACTGAAGCTTTCTTT
TRBJ2-1	NA	TRBV7-2	TRBD1	CASSWMTGWPFF	TGTGCCAGCAGCTGGATGACAGGGTGGCCGTTCTTC
TRBJ2-1	NA	TRBV28	TRBD1	CASSSRDRVYNEQFF	TGTGCCAGCAGTTCCCGGGACAGGGTCTACAATGAGCAGTTCTTC
TRBJ1-5	NA	TRBV4-2	TRBD1	CASSQGDRGSNQPQHF	TGTGCCAGCAGCCAAGGCGACAGGGGTAGCAATCAGCCCCAGCATTTT